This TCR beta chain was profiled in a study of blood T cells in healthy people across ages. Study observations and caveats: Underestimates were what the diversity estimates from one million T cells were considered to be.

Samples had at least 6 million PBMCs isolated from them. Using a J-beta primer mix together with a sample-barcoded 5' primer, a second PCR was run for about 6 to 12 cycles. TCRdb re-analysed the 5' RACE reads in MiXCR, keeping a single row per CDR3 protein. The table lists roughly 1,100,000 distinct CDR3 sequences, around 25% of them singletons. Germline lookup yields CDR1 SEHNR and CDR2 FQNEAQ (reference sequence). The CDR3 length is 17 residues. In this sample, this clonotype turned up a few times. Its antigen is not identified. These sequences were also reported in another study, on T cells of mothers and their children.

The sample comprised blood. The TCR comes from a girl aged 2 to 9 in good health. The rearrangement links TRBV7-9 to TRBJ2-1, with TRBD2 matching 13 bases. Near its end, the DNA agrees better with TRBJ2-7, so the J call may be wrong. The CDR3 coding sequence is TGTGCCAGCAGTCTACTAGCGGGAGGGCTCCCTTCCTACGAGCAGTACTTC. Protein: CASSLLAGGLPSYEQYF.